The next 20 T cell receptor beta chains were all read from a single sample in a study of technical replicates of blood from several donors. Data came from immunoSEQ multiplex PCR; TCRdb stores just in-frame clones and leaves some out. The sample yields roughly 80,000 clones, approximately 94% seen once. Source material: T cells isolated from PBMCs. Source of these receptors: a human donor in good health.

Remarks on this clone: Germline and junction disagree at one end, which may indicate a read error. This specimen includes other DNA sequences encoding the same CDR3. J is TRBJ1-4 and V is TRBV28, with D maybe TRBD1 (5 bases). The CDR3 length is 15 residues. The germline V gene has CDR1 MDHEN and CDR2 SYDVKM. The CDR3 sequence: CASSLTAGPNEKLFF. CDR3 coding DNA: TGTGCTAGCAGTTTAACGGCAGGGCCTAATGAAAAACTGTTTTTT.

The J gene is TRBJ2-5, the V gene TRBV5-1, with D possibly TRBD1 on 6 matching bases. CDR1 is SGHRS and CDR2 is YFSETQ in the germline V gene. Trimming cost V 6 bases and J 1 base, with 16 bases left between them. The CDR3 consists of 15 residues. The CDR3 reads CASKQVTGPQETQYF. CDR3 nucleotides: TGCGCCAGCAAACAAGTAACAGGGCCCCAAGAGACCCAGTACTTC.

The chain recombines TRBV18 with TRBJ2-2; 7 nucleotides match TRBD2. This CDR3 is built from 13 residues. CDR1 and CDR2 (germline): KGHSH, LQKENI. The V segment lost 5 bases and the J segment 13 bases; nucleotides outside the gene matches: 10. This CDR3 reads CASSSGPGLSLFF. DNA of the CDR3: TGTGCCAGCTCATCTGGTCCGGGACTATCGCTGTTTTTT.

This chain connects TRBV7-2 to TRBJ2-3; 9 bases are shared with TRBD2. Trimming cost V 4 bases and J 4 bases; bases outside gene matches: 6. The germline V gene has CDR1 SGHTA and CDR2 FQGNSA. The CDR3 covers 15 residues. The CDR3 sequence: CASSSIAGDADTQYF. CDR3 bases: TGTGCCAGCAGCTCCATAGCGGGAGACGCAGATACGCAGTATTTT.

The chain joins TRBV6-5 to TRBJ2-1, with a weak D call TRBD2 (5 bases). Trimming removed 6 bases at V and 2 bases at J, with 11 bases between. The CDR3 sequence is 14 residues long. Germline assignment: CDR1 MNHEY and CDR2 SVGAGI. This CDR3 is CASSQAGAYNEQFF. For the CDR3, the DNA is TGTGCCAGCAGCCAGGCCGGGGCCTACAATGAGCAGTTCTTC.

The chain employs TRBV2 and TRBJ1-2, with D unclear. Germline CDR1 SNHLY, CDR2 FYNNEI. V was trimmed by 3 bases and J by 7 bases, leaving 6 bases between them. The CDR3 sequence is 11 residues long. CDR3: CASSDSSGYTF. CDR3 DNA sequence: TGTGCCAGCAGTGACAGTTCTGGCTACACCTTC.

The chain joins TRBV15 to TRBJ1-5; D gene uncertain. This CDR3 has 14 amino acids. The V end lost 5 bases, the J end lost 5 bases, and 13 bases lay between the germline ends. Looked up from germline, CDR1 is LNHNV and CDR2 is YYDKDF (reference sequence). The CDR3 loop reads CATSGAYSHQPQHF. In DNA form, the CDR3 reads TGTGCCACCAGCGGTGCATACAGCCATCAGCCCCAGCATTTT.

J is TRBJ2-1 and V is TRBV4-1; 12 bases map to TRBD2. V gave up 1 base and J gave up 7 bases; unmatched junction bases: 5. The CDR3 loop spans 16 amino acids. Per the germline V gene, CDR1 is MGHRA and CDR2 is YSYEKL. The CDR3 region is CASSQVLAGGLNEQFF. The CDR3 region has the DNA TGCGCCAGCAGCCAAGTTCTAGCGGGAGGGCTGAATGAGCAGTTCTTC.

This rearrangement joins TRBV7-2 to TRBJ2-7; a possible D gene is TRBD2 (5 bases). CDR1 and CDR2 (germline): SGHTA, FQGNSA. This CDR3 comprises 15 residues. Trimming shortened V by 1 base and J by 1 base, and 11 bases separated the two germline ends. The CDR3: CASSLGLAASYEQYF. CDR3 bases: TGTGCCAGCAGCTTAGGGCTAGCTGCGTCCTACGAGCAGTACTTC.

The chain uses TRBV21-1 and TRBJ2-7; the table assigns TRBD1, which was not confirmed against the DNA. TRBV21-1 is reported as a pseudogene. The CDR3 sequence is 15 residues long. The CDR3 here is CASHLCRVLKYEQYF. For the CDR3, the DNA is TGTGCCAGCCACTTATGCAGGGTTTTGAAGTACGAGCAGTACTTC.

The chain employs TRBV15 and TRBJ2-2, with 13 bases that match TRBD2. CDR1 and CDR2 (germline): LNHNV, YYDKDF (reference sequence). The ends lost 3 bases at V and 5 bases at J; junction bases unmatched: 3. This CDR3 comprises 16 residues. The CDR3 is CATSRGLAGITGELFF. In DNA form, the CDR3 reads TGTGCCACCAGCAGGGGACTAGCGGGAATTACCGGGGAGCTGTTTTTT.

This clone has a single count. The V call is TRBV11-2, the J call TRBJ2-7, with 7 bases fitting TRBD1. The CDR3 extends over 15 amino acids. V shed 5 bases, J shed 4 bases, and the junction held 11 bases outside the gene matches. The germline gives CDR1 SGHAT, CDR2 FQNNGV. CDR3 coding DNA: TGTGCCAGCAGCAATCCGTTTAGGGGGCTTTACGAGCAGTACTTC. It encodes CASSNPFRGLYEQYF.

The chain is built from TRBV29-1 and TRBJ2-3; a weak D match, TRBD2 (6 bases). The germline gives CDR1 SQVTM, CDR2 ANQGSEA. The CDR3 extends over 11 amino acids. The CDR3 sequence: CRGGDTDTQYF. In DNA form, the CDR3 reads TGCAGGGGGGGTGACACAGATACGCAGTATTTT.

The V call is TRBV27, the J call TRBJ2-7, with D possibly TRBD1 on 5 matching bases. V shed 6 bases and J shed 2 bases, with 17 bases lying between them. The CDR3 has 15 residues. Germline loops: CDR1 MNHEY, CDR2 SMNVEV (reference sequence). The CDR3 here is CASSFSPDRAYEQYF. DNA for the CDR3: TGTGCCAGCAGCTTCTCCCCAGACAGAGCCTACGAGCAGTACTTC.

The genes are TRBV6-1 and TRBJ1-4, with a tentative D call TRBD1 (5 bases). V gave up 7 bases and J gave up 1 base, with 10 bases separating them. CDR1 and CDR2 from the germline V gene are MNHNS and SASEGT. The length of the CDR3 is 14 residues. CDR3 sequence reads: CASKARGTNEKLFF. In DNA form, the CDR3 reads TGTGCCAGCAAGGCTAGGGGAACTAATGAAAAACTGTTTTTT.

The CDR3, as DNA: TGTGCCAGCGGCAGGGATCCCTACGAGCAGTACTTC. Translation: CASGRDPYEQYF. The J gene is TRBJ2-7, the V gene TRBV7-9, with a weak D call TRBD1 (5 bases). V lost 8 bases to trimming and J lost 2 bases, with 10 bases between them. In germline, CDR1 is SEHNR, CDR2 FQNEAQ (reference sequence). This CDR3 contains 12 residues.

This rearrangement joins TRBV19 to TRBJ2-6; 7 positions agree with TRBD1. The CDR3 covers 19 residues. From germline, CDR1 is LNHDA and CDR2 SQIVND (reference sequence). J was trimmed by 0 bases and V by 6 bases; bases with no gene match: 14. The CDR3 sequence is CASRKLRDSSDSGANVLTF. As DNA, the CDR3 is TGTGCCAGTAGGAAGCTTCGGGACAGCTCAGACTCTGGGGCCAACGTCCTGACTTTC.

The CDR3 coding sequence is TGTGCCAGGCAACCCACTCCGGGACTCCTAAATATTTTATTCCGGAATGAGCAGTTCTTC. As protein: CARQPTPGLLNILFRNEQFF. The rearrangement uses TRBV2 and TRBJ2-1, with D perhaps matching TRBD2 (6 bases). There are 20 residues in the CDR3. Per the germline V gene, CDR1 is SNHLY and CDR2 is FYNNEI. Trimming removed 9 bases from V and 7 bases from J, with 37 bases in between.

The rearrangement joins TRBV4-3 to TRBJ1-3; D gene unclear. V lost 0 bases and J 3 bases, leaving 15 bases between the germline ends. The CDR3 has 17 residues. Germline V gives CDR1 LGHNA, CDR2 YSLEER. DNA for the CDR3: TGCGCCAGCAGCCAAGAAAGACACGGCTATTTTGGAAACACCATATATTTT. It codes for CASSQERHGYFGNTIYF.

CDR3 protein: CASDPRQYF. For the CDR3, the DNA is TGTGCTAGTGATCCCCGGCAGTACTTC. V and J are TRBV12-5 and TRBJ2-7, with D hard to call. V shed 7 bases and J shed 9 bases, with 7 bases lying between them. The CDR3 totals 9 residues. Germline values: CDR1 LGHNT, CDR2 FRNRAP.